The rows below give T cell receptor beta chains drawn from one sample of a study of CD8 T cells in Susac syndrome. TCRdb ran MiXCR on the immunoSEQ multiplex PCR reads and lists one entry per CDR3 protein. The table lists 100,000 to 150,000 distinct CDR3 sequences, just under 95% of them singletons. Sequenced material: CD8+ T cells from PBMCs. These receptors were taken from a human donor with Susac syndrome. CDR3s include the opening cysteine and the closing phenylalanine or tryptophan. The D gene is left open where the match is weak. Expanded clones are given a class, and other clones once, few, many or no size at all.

CDR3nt: TGTGCCAGCAGCTTAGCTAGCGGGGGGTTAAAGACCCAGTACTTC
CDR3aa: CASSLASGGLKTQYF
v_gene: TRBV7-9
j_gene: TRBJ2-5
d_gene: TRBD2
len: 15
abundance: -

CDR3nt: TGCAGTGCTAGAGGCTCCTTGGGGAGCTATGGCTACACCTTC
CDR3aa: CSARGSLGSYGYTF
v_gene: TRBV20-1
j_gene: TRBJ1-2
d_gene: -
len: 14
abundance: -

CDR3nt: TGCAGCGTTTCCAGTTCGCAAGAGACCCAGTACTTC
CDR3aa: CSVSSSQETQYF
v_gene: TRBV29-1
j_gene: TRBJ2-5
d_gene: -
len: 12
abundance: -

CDR3nt: TGCAGTGCTAGAGTACTAGCGGGGGAGCAGTTCTTC
CDR3aa: CSARVLAGEQFF
v_gene: TRBV20-1
j_gene: TRBJ2-1
d_gene: TRBD2
len: 12
abundance: -

CDR3nt: TGTGCCAGCAGCAACGGTGAAGGCTACACCTTC
CDR3aa: CASSNGEGYTF
v_gene: TRBV21-1
j_gene: TRBJ1-2
d_gene: -
len: 11
abundance: -

CDR3nt: TGTGCCAGCAGTTACGGGTTAGCGGTTACCTACGAGCAGTACTTC
CDR3aa: CASSYGLAVTYEQYF
v_gene: TRBV6-2/TRBV6-3
j_gene: TRBJ2-7
d_gene: -
len: 15
abundance: few

CDR3nt: TGCGCCAGCAGCCAAGATGAGACTAGTAGGCGGTACAATGAGCAGTTCTTC
CDR3aa: CASSQDETSRRYNEQFF
v_gene: TRBV4-1
j_gene: TRBJ2-1
d_gene: -
len: 17
abundance: -

CDR3nt: TGTGCCAGCAGCCCGACTGGGGGTCTTTTCGGCGAGCAGTACTTC
CDR3aa: CASSPTGGLFGEQYF
v_gene: TRBV3-1
j_gene: TRBJ2-7
d_gene: -
len: 15
abundance: once

CDR3nt: TGTGCCAGCAGCGGGGGACTTGAAGCTTTCTTT
CDR3aa: CASSGGLEAFF
v_gene: TRBV7-9
j_gene: TRBJ1-1
d_gene: -
len: 11
abundance: -

CDR3nt: TGTGCCAGCAGCTTGCAGAGGGCTGGCTACACCTTC
CDR3aa: CASSLQRAGYTF
v_gene: TRBV5-4
j_gene: TRBJ1-2
d_gene: -
len: 12
abundance: -

CDR3nt: TGCAGCGTCGGACAGGGCCGTGGCTACACCTTC
CDR3aa: CSVGQGRGYTF
v_gene: TRBV29-1
j_gene: TRBJ1-2
d_gene: TRBD1
len: 11
abundance: -

CDR3nt: TGTGCCAGCAGTTTTTGGTTGAATAATTCACCCCTCCACTTT
CDR3aa: CASSFWLNNSPLHF
v_gene: TRBV27
j_gene: TRBJ1-6
d_gene: -
len: 14
abundance: -

CDR3nt: TGTGCCAGCAGCGTATTTAGCGGGGACACAGATACGCAGTATTTT
CDR3aa: CASSVFSGDTDTQYF
v_gene: TRBV9
j_gene: TRBJ2-3
d_gene: TRBD2
len: 15
abundance: -

CDR3nt: TGCGCCAGCAGCCAAATGACAGGGGACGAGCAGTACTTC
CDR3aa: CASSQMTGDEQYF
v_gene: TRBV4-3
j_gene: TRBJ2-7
d_gene: TRBD1
len: 13
abundance: -

CDR3nt: TGCAGTGCCTCCCCCAATCAGCCCCAGCATTTT
CDR3aa: CSASPNQPQHF
v_gene: TRBV20-1
j_gene: TRBJ1-5
d_gene: -
len: 11
abundance: -

CDR3nt: TGTGCCAGCAGCTTAAGACCTGAAGCTTTCTTT
CDR3aa: CASSLRPEAFF
v_gene: TRBV7-9
j_gene: TRBJ1-1
d_gene: -
len: 11
abundance: -

CDR3nt: TGTGCCAGCAGTGAGTCCCAAGATACGCAGTATTTT
CDR3aa: CASSESQDTQYF
v_gene: TRBV25-1
j_gene: TRBJ2-3
d_gene: -
len: 12
abundance: -

CDR3nt: TGCGCCAGCAGCCAAGAACCCTCTAGCACAGATACGCAGTATTTT
CDR3aa: CASSQEPSSTDTQYF
v_gene: TRBV4-1
j_gene: TRBJ2-3
d_gene: -
len: 15
abundance: -

CDR3nt: TGCAGCGTTGAAGGCTTGGGCAGGGACTACAATGAGCAGTTCTTC
CDR3aa: CSVEGLGRDYNEQFF
v_gene: TRBV29-1
j_gene: TRBJ2-1
d_gene: -
len: 15
abundance: -

CDR3nt: TGTGCCAGCAGTCGTACTAGCGGGGACTACAATGAGCAGTTCTTC
CDR3aa: CASSRTSGDYNEQFF
v_gene: TRBV6-5
j_gene: TRBJ2-1
d_gene: TRBD2
len: 15
abundance: -